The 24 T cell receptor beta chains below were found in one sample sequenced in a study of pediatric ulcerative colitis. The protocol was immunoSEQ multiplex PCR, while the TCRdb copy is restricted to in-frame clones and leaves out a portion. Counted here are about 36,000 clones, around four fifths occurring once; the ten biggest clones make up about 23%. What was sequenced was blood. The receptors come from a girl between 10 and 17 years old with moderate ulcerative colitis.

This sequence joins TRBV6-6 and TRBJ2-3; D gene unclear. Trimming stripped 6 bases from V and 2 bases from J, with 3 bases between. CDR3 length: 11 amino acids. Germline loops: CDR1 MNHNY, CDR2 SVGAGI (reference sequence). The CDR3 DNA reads TGTGCCAGCAGCGCCACAGATACGCAGTATTTT. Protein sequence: CASSATDTQYF.

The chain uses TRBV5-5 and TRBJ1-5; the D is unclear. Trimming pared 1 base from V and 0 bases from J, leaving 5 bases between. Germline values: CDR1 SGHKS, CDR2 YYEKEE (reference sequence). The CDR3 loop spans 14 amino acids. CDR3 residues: CASSLWGSNQPQHF. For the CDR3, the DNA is TGTGCCAGCAGCTTGTGGGGTAGCAATCAGCCCCAGCATTTT.

The CDR3 DNA follows: TGTGCCAGCAGTTTCGACAGGGGAGATACGCAGTATTTT. Translating it yields CASSFDRGDTQYF. This sequence joins TRBV7-3 and TRBJ2-3, with 8 bases aligning to TRBD1. The V and J ends lost 6 bases and 5 bases, in that order; junction bases with no gene match: 4. In germline, CDR1 is SGHTA, CDR2 FQGTGA. The CDR3 is 13 amino acids.

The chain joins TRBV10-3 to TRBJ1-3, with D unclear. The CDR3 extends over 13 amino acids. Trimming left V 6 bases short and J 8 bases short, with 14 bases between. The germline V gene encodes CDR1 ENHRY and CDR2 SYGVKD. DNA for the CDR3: TGTGCCATCAGCGACTCCTATGGGGACACCATATATTTT. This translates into CAISDSYGDTIYF.

CDR3 sequence (DNA): TGTGCCAGCAGCTCATTGACAGGGACTAGCGGCTACACCTTC. Amino acids: CASSSLTGTSGYTF. The chain couples TRBV7-2 to TRBJ1-2, with 7 nucleotides matching TRBD1. CDR1 is SGHTA, CDR2 FQGNSA, per germline. CDR3 length equals 14 residues. V shed 4 bases, J shed 8 bases, and the junction held 10 bases outside the gene matches.

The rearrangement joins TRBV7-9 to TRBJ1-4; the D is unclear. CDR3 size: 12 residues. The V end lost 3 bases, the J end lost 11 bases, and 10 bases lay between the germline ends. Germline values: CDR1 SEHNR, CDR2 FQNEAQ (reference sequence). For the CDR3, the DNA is TGTGCCAGCAGCTTGACTCCGGACAAACTGTTTTTT. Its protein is CASSLTPDKLFF.

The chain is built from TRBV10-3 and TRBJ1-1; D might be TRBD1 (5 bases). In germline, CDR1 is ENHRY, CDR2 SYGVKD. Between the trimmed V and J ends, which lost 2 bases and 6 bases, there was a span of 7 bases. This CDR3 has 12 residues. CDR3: CAISEVGAEAFF. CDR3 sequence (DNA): TGTGCCATCAGTGAGGTGGGGGCTGAAGCTTTCTTT.

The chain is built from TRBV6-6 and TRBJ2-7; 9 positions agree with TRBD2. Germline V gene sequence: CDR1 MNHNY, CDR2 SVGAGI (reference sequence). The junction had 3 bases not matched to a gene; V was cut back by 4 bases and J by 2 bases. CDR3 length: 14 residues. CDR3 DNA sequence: TGTGCCAGCAGTTTCGGGACTAGCACCTACGAGCAGTACTTC. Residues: CASSFGTSTYEQYF.

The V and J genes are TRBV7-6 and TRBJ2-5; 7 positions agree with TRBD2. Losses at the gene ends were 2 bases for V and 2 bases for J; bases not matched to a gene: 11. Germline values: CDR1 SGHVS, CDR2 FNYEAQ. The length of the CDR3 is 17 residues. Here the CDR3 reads CASSLWVGGPLQETQYF. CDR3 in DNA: TGTGCCAGCAGCTTATGGGTGGGAGGGCCCCTACAAGAGACCCAGTACTTC.

CDR3 nucleotide sequence: TGTGCCACCAGCATTGGGGGTCGGTCAGATACGCAGTATTTT. Protein product: CATSIGGRSDTQYF. This chain uses TRBV15 with TRBJ2-3; the D call may be TRBD1 or TRBD2 (5 bases each). This CDR3 region has 14 residues. Germline V gene sequence: CDR1 LNHNV, CDR2 YYDKDF (reference sequence). The V gene lost 4 bases and the J gene lost 4 bases, with 12 bases spanning the gap.

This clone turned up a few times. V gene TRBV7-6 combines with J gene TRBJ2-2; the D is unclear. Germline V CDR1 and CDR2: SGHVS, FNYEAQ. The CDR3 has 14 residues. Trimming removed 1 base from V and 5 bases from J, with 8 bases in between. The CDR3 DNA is TGTGCCAGCAGCTTAGGGCAGGCGACCGGGGAGCTGTTTTTT. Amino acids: CASSLGQATGELFF. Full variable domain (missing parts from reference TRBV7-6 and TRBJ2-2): GAGVSQSPRYKVTKRGQDVALRCDPISGHVSLYWYRQALGQGPEFLTYFNYEAQQDKSGLPNDRFSAERPEGSISTLTIQRTEQRDSAMYRCASSLGQATGELFFGEGSRLTVL.

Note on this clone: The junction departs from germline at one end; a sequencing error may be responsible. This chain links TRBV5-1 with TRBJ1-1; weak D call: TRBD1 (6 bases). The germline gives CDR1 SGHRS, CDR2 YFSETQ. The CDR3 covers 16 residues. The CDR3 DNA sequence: TGCGCCAGCACCTTGGAGGGGGGTAAGGCGAACACTGAAGCTTTCTTT. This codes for CASTLEGGKANTEAFF.

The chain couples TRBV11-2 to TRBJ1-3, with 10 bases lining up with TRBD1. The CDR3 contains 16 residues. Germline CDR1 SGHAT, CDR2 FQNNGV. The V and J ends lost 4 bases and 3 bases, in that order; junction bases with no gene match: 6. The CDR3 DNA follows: TGTGCCAGCAGCTCGGGACAGGGGATGGGTGGAAACACCATATATTTT. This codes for CASSSGQGMGGNTIYF.

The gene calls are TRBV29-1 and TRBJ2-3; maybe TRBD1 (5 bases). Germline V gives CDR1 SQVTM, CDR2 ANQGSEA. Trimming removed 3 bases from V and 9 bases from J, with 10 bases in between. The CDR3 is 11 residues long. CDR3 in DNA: TGCAGCGTTGAGTCTAAGGGGACGCAGTATTTT. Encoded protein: CSVESKGTQYF.

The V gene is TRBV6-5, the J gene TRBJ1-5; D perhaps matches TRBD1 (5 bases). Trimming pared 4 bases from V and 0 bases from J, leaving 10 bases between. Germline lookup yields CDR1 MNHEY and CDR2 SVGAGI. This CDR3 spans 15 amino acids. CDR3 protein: CASSSDTYSNQPQHF. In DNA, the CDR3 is TGTGCCAGCAGTTCGGACACCTATAGCAATCAGCCCCAGCATTTT.

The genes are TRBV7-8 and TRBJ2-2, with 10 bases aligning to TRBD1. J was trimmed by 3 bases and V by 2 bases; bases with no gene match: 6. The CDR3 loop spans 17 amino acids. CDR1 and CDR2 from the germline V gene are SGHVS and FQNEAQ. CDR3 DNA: TGTGCCAGCAGCTTAAGGAGGGACAGGGGACACACCGGGGAGCTGTTTTTT. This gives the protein CASSLRRDRGHTGELFF.

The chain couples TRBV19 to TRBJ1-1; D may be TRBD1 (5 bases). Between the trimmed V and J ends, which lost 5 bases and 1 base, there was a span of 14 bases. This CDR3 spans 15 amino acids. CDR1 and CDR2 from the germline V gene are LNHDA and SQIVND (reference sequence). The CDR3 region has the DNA TGTGCCAGTAGTCCCCTCCCCGGGGGGAACACTGAAGCTTTCTTT. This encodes CASSPLPGGNTEAFF.

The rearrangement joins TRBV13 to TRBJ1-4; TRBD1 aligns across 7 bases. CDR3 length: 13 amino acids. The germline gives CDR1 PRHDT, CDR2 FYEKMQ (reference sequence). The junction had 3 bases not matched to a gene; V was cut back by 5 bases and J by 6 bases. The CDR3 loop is CASSVGQDEKLFF. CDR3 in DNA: TGTGCCAGCAGCGTCGGACAGGATGAAAAACTGTTTTTT. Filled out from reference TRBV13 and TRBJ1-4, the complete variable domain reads AAGVIQSPRHLIKEKRETATLKCYPIPRHDTVYWYQQGPGQDPQFLISFYEKMQSDKGSIPDRFSAQQFSDYHSELNMSSLELGDSALYFCASSVGQDEKLFFGSGTQLSVL.

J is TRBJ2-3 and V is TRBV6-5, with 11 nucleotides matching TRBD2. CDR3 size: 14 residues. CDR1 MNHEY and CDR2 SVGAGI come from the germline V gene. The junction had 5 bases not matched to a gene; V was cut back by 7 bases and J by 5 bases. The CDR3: CASMLAGGQDTQYF. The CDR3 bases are TGTGCCAGCATGCTAGCGGGAGGACAAGATACGCAGTATTTT.

The DNA of the CDR3 is TGTGCCAGCAGCGCAGGGGACCAGACCTACGAGCAGTACTTC. It encodes CASSAGDQTYEQYF. The genes are TRBV9 and TRBJ2-7, with D tentatively TRBD1 (6 bases). Germline V gives CDR1 SGDLS, CDR2 YYNGEE. The V gene lost 3 bases and the J gene lost 2 bases, with 12 bases spanning the gap. The CDR3 extends over 14 amino acids.

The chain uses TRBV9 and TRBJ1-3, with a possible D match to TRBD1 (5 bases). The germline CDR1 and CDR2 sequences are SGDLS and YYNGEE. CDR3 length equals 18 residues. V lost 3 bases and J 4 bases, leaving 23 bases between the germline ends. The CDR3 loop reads CASSEEEEGRWDGNTIYF. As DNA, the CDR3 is TGTGCCAGCAGCGAGGAGGAAGAGGGGCGCTGGGACGGAAACACCATATATTTT. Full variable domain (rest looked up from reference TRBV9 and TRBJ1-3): DSGVTQTPKHLITATGQRVTLRCSPRSGDLSVYWYQQSLDQGLQFLIQYYNGEERAKGNILERFSAQQFPDLHSELNLSSLELGDSALYFCASSEEEEGRWDGNTIYFGEGSWLTVV.

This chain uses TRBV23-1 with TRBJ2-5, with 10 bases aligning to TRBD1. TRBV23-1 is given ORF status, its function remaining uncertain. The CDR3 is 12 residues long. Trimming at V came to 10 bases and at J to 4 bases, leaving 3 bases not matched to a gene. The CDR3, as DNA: TGCGCCACCAGGACAGGGGGAGAGACCCAGTACTTC. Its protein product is CATRTGGETQYF.

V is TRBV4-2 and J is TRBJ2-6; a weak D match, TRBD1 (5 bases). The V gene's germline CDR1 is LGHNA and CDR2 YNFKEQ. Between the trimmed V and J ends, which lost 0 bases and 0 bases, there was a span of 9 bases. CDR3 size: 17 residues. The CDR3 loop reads CASSQEKGDSGANVLTF. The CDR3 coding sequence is TGTGCCAGCAGCCAAGAAAAAGGGGACTCTGGGGCCAACGTCCTGACTTTC.

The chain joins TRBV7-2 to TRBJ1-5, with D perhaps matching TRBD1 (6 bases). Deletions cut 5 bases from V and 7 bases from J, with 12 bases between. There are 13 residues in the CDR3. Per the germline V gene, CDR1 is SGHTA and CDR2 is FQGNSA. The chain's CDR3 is CASSPGVRQPQHF. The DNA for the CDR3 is TGTGCCAGCAGCCCAGGGGTCCGGCAGCCCCAGCATTTT.